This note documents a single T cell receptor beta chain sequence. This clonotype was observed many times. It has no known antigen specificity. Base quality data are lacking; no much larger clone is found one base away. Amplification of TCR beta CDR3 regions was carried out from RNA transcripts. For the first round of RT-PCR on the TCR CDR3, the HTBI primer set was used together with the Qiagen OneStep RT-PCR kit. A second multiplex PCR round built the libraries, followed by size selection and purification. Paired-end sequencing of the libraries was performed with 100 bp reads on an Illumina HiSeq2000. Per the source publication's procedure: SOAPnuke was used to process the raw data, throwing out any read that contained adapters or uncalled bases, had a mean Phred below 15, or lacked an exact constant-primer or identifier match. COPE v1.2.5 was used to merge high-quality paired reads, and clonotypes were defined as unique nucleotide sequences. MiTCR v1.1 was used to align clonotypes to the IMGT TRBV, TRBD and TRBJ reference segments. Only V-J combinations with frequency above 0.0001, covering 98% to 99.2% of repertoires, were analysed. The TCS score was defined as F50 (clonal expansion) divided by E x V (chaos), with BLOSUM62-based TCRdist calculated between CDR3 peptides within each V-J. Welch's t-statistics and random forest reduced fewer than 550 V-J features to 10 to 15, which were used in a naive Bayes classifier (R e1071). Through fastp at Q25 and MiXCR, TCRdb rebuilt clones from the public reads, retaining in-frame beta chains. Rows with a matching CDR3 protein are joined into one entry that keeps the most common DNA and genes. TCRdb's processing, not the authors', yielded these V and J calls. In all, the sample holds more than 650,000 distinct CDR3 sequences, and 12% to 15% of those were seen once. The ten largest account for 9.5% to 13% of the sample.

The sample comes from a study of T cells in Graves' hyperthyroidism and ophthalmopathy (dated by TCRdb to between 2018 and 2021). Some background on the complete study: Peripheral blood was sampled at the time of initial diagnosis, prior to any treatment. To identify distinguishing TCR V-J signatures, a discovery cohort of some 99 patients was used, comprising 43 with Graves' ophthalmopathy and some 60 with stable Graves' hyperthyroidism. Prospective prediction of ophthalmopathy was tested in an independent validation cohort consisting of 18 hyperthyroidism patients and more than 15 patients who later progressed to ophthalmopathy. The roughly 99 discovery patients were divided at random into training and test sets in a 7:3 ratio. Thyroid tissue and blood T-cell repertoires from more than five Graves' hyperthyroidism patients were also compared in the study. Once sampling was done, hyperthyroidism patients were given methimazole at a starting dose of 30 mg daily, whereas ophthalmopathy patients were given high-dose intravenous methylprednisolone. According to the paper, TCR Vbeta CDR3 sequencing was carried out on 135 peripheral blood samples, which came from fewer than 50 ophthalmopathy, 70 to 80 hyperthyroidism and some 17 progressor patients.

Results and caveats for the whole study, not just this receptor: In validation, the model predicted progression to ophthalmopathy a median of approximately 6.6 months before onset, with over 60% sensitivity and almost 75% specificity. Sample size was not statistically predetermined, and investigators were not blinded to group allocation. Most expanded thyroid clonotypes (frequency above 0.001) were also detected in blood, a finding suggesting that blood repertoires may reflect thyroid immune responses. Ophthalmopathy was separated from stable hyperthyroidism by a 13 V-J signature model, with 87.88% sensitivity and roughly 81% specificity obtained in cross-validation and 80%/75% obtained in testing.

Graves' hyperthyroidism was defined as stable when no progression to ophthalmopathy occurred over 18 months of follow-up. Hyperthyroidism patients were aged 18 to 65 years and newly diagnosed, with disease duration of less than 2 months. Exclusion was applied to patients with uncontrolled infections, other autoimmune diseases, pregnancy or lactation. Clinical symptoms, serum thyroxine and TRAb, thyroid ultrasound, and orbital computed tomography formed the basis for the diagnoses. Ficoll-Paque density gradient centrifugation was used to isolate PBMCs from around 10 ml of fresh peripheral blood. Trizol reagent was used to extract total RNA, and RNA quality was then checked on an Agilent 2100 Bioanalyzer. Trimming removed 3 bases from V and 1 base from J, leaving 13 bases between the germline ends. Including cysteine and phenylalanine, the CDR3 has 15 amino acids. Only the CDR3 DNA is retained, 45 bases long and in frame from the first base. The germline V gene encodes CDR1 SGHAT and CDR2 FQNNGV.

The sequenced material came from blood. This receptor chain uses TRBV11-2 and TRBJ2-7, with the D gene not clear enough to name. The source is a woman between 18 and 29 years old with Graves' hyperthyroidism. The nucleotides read TGTGCCAGCAGCTTGTCCGAGTACGGTTCCTACGAGCAGTACTTC. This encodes CASSLSEYGSYEQYF.